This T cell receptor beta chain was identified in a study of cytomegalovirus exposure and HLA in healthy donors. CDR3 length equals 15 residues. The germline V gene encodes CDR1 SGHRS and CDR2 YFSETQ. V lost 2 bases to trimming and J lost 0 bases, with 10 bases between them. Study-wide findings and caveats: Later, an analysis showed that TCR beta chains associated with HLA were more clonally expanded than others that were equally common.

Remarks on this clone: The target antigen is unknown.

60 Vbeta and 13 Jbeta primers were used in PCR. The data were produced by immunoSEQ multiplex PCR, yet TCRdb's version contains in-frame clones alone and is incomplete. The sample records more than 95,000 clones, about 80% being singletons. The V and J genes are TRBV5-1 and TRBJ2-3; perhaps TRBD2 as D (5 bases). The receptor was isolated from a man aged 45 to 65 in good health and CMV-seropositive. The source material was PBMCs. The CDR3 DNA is TGCGCCAGCAGCTTCGCGGGTCTCAGCACAGATACGCAGTATTTT. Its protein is CASSFAGLSTDTQYF.